This T cell receptor beta chain was captured by sequencing in a study of CD8 T cell repertoires and HIV-1 epitope variants. Study-wide background: Separate wells received one of Twenty-five Gag or Nef variant peptides.

Repertoires were generated with immunoSEQ multiplex PCR, while TCRdb's copy carries only in-frame clones and drops some. This sample carries about 6,300 clones, 65% to 70% of them seen once, and the ten largest clones take over 40%. Remarks on this clone: Its target is not known. This sample also contains other DNA sequences that code for the same CDR3.

CDR1 and CDR2 from the germline V gene are MDHEN and SYDVKM. V was pared by 3 bases and J by 1 base, with 6 bases between. This CDR3 spans 14 amino acids. The TCR originated in a male donor with HIV. Sequenced sample: cultured CD8+ T cells derived from PBMCs. The V and J genes are TRBV28 and TRBJ2-2; D is possibly TRBD2 (6 bases). The CDR3 sequence: CASSFGGNTGELFF. DNA for the CDR3: TGTGCCAGCAGTTTCGGGGGGAACACCGGGGAGCTGTTTTTT.